This T cell receptor (beta chain) was obtained from a study of tissue T cells after allogeneic stem cell transplantation. On the study more broadly: Of the grafts for graft-versus-host disease patients, several were unmodified and three CD34-selected. Samples with visible lymphocytes on H&E were prioritized for sequencing. The study, taken as a whole, reports: Alloreactivity or antigen specificity of tissue TCRs was not determined; some clones might be host cells. TCR repertoires tracked anatomic similarity, regardless of disease or transplant status.

As regards this clone: Antigen specificity is unknown.

Libraries were prepared by immunoSEQ multiplex PCR; TCRdb keeps only in-frame clonotypes and omits some of them. The data contain several thousand clones, roughly 70% of them singletons. This research-autopsy study prospectively enrolled adult allogeneic hematopoietic cell transplant recipients with steroid-refractory graft-versus-host disease. V was trimmed by 4 bases and J by 0 bases, leaving 10 bases between them. The germline CDR1 and CDR2 sequences are MNHEY and SVGEGT. This CDR3 comprises 15 residues. This TCR was sampled from a male patient at least 60 years old with steroid-refractory graft-versus-host disease after an allogeneic stem cell transplant. Some T cells may be graft donor cells. This chain uses TRBV6-2 or TRBV6-3 with TRBJ2-1; D gene unclear. Specimen: left colon tissue, collected at autopsy. The CDR3 nucleotides read TGTGCCAGCAGTTCCGTGGGCAGCTCCTACAATGAGCAGTTCTTC. The encoded protein is CASSSVGSSYNEQFF.